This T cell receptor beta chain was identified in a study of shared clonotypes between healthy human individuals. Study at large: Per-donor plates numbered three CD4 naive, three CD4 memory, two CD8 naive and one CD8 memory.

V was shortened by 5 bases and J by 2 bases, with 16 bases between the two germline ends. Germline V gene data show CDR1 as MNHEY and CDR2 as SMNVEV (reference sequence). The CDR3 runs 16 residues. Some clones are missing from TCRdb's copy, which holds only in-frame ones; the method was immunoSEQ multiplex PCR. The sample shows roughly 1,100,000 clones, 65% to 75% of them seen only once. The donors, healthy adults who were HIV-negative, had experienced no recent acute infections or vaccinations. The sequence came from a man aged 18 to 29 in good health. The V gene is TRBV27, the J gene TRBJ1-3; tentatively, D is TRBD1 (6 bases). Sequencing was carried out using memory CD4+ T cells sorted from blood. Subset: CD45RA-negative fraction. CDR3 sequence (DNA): TGTGCCAGCAGTCCTACAGGGAACGTACCTGGAAACACCATATATTTT. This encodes CASSPTGNVPGNTIYF.